This T cell receptor beta chain was recorded in a study of T cells expressing NK-cell markers. Across the whole study: Seven of the eight sequenced donors were HCMV-seropositive; one was seronegative.

cDNA encoding TCR beta was synthesized via 5'RACE template switching incorporating UMIs. TCRdb reanalyzed the 5' RACE reads, giving one entry per CDR3 protein sequence and no DNA. There are over 120,000 distinct CDR3 sequences in the sample, with 9% to 15% held by the top ten. The CDR3 has 15 residues. Germline V gene lookup returns CDR1 SGHDN and CDR2 FVKESK. V and J are TRBV14 and TRBJ2-3. This receptor was taken from a man aged 18-30 years in good health. The sequenced sample was blood T cells: a sorted CD56 or NKG2C T cell subset, CD4+ or CD8+ T cells, or bulk PBMC T cells (not recorded which). The CDR3 reads CASSQLSVETDTQYF.